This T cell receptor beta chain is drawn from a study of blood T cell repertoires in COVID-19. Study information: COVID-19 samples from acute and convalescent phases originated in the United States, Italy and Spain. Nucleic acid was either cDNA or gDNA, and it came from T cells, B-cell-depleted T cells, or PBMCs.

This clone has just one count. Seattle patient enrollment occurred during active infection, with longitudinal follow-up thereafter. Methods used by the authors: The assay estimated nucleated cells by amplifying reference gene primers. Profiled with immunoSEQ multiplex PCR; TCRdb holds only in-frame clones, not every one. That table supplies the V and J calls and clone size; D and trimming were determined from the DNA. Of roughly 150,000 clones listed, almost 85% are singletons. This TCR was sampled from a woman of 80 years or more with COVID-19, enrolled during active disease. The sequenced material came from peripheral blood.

Here the CDR3 DNA reads TGTGCCAGCAGGGGACAGAATACCTACGAGCAGTACTTC. It encodes CASRGQNTYEQYF. The gene calls are TRBV5-4 and TRBJ2-7; 7 nucleotides match TRBD1. Per germline, CDR1 SGHNT and CDR2 YYREEE (reference sequence). V trimming: 5 bases; J trimming: 2 bases; junction bases outside the gene matches: 4. The CDR3 runs to 13 residues. Filled out from reference TRBV5-4 and TRBJ2-7, the complete variable domain reads ETGVTQSPTHLIKTRGQQVTLRCSSQSGHNTVSWYQQALGQGPQFIFQYYREEENGRGNFPPRFSGLQFPNYSSELNVNALELDDSALYLCASRGQNTYEQYFGPGTRLTVT.